Presented here are 2 T cell receptor beta chains from one specimen sequenced in a study of vaccination effects on CD4 cells after COVID-19 (dated by TCRdb to the early 2020s). These TCRs are of unknown antigen specificity. To identify antigen-specific CD4+ T cell clonotypes by their expansion, the ViraFEST assay first stimulated PBMC with viral peptide pools and then applied TCR sequencing. After less than 13 days of culture, CD4+ T cells were isolated with the EasySep CD4+ T cell isolation kit. Each participant got two doses of an mRNA SARS-CoV-2 vaccine, either BNT162b2 or mRNA-1273. Libraries came from the immunoSEQ multiplex PCR assay. As stored in TCRdb, this immuneACCESS dataset retains in-frame rearrangements with V and J assigned. A fraction of the clones does not appear; measured against another copy, unresolved V genes explain less than half of the discrepancy, and the remainder lacks a known reason. The sample has about 59,000 clones on record, around 80% of them singletons. 1.5% to 2% of the sample goes to the ten largest clones.

Sequences were derived from CD4+ T cells from PBMCs cultured with HCoV-OC43 spike peptides, sampled after COVID-19 vaccination. The cell subset or site label here, explained by the study, means: HCoV-OC43 spike overlapping peptide pool stimulation. These receptor sequences come from a human donor who received a COVID-19 vaccine.

V is TRBV3-1 (or the pseudogene TRBV3-2) and J is TRBJ2-2; 10 nucleotides match TRBD2. The CDR3 loop spans 17 amino acids. In germline, CDR1 is LGHDT, CDR2 YNNKEL (reference sequence). J was trimmed by 5 bases and V by 0 bases; bases with no gene match: 6. Here the CDR3 reads CASSQDRLAGVTGELFF. CDR3 DNA: TGTGCCAGCAGCCAAGATAGGCTAGCGGGGGTAACCGGGGAGCTGTTTTTT.

The V call is TRBV27, the J call TRBJ1-1, with D perhaps matching TRBD1 (5 bases). The CDR3 runs 13 residues. Looked up from germline, CDR1 is MNHEY and CDR2 is SMNVEV (reference sequence). V was pared by 5 bases and J by 3 bases, with 10 bases between. The CDR3 here is CASSKTGYTEAFF. The CDR3 DNA reads TGTGCCAGCAGTAAAACAGGATACACTGAAGCTTTCTTT.